The clone carrying this T cell receptor beta chain was found a few times. The antigen is not known. The data stem from a study of molecular identifiers for immune sequencing clone quantification. Study results and caveats: Spiked Jurkat TCR RNA equal to one cell could reportedly be picked out among 900,000 to 1,000,000 naive cells. The share of molecules held by clones above 20 RNA copies was over 97% in effector cells and under 1% in naive cells.

CDR1 is SEHNR, CDR2 FQNEAQ, per germline (reference sequence). V was pared by 4 bases and J by 5 bases, with 3 bases of the junction left unmatched. This CDR3 has 13 residues. Listed TCR primers, together with previously described methods, were used for the bulk TCR libraries. TCRdb re-called the PCR reads with MiXCR, one entry per CDR3 protein. This repertoire shows approximately 680,000 distinct CDR3 sequences, less than 30% found once; its top ten account for about 0.73%. The sequenced material came from naive CD8+ T cells from blood, with Jurkat cell RNA spiked in. The subset is: FACS-sorted CD8+CD4-CCR7+CD45RA+ naive T cells. This receptor was obtained from a human donor in good health. Some libraries in this study had Jurkat cell RNA spiked in. This sequence joins TRBV7-9 and TRBJ2-7; 9 positions match TRBD1. CDR3 sequence reads: CASSWDRADEQYF. Here the CDR3 DNA reads TGTGCCAGCAGCTGGGACAGGGCTGACGAGCAGTACTTC.